This TCR beta chain is drawn from a study of CD8+CD57+ T cells in acquired aplastic anemia. Study in general: Sorted CD4+ and CD8+ cells yielded DNA averaging around 3.2 ug. Healthy donors gave about 10.8 million reads on average for CD4+ cells.

Using genomic DNA as the template, TCR beta VDJ and CDR3 profiling was carried out. TCRdb re-derived calls from the reads in MiXCR, one entry per CDR3 protein. The table records 200,000 to 250,000 distinct CDR3 sequences, around 32% of them present only once. This clonotype was counted ten times or more. What it recognizes is unknown. Trimming took off 5 bases at V and 2 bases at J, with 11 bases between the two ends. CDR3 length: 14 amino acids. Germline V gene sequence: CDR1 PRHDT, CDR2 FYEKMQ (reference sequence). General study findings and limits: Between patients and controls, roughly 29 CD8+ CDR3 sequences were found in common. The study found no significant CD8+ Simpson's diversity difference between patients and controls.

Input material: sorted CD4+, CD8+, or CD8+CD57+ T cells (not recorded which) from PBMCs. This clonotype was sampled from a human donor in good health, serving as a control. The chain carries TRBV13 and TRBJ2-3; no clear D gene. The CDR3 nucleotides are TGTGCCAGCAGCCAACGCCCCACCACAGATACGCAGTATTTT. This gives the protein CASSQRPTTDTQYF.